What follows is one TCR beta chain and its context. The antigen is unknown. The data derive from a study of shared clonotypes between healthy human individuals. At the level of the study: Donors were a couple of women and a few men aged 18 to 49.

Whole-study results and caveats: Blood was the only sampled material, and tissue repertoires likely differ.

The CDR3 length is 13 residues. Germline V lookup: CDR1 SGHTS, CDR2 YDEGEE. V lost 4 bases and J lost 7, with 14 bases in between. Sequencing was performed with immunoSEQ multiplex PCR; in TCRdb, only in-frame clones are kept and a portion is missing. The sample carries fewer than 400,000 clones, 74% recorded once. This receptor was obtained from a man under 40 in good health. This chain links TRBV5-8 with TRBJ1-1; D is ambiguous. The sequenced sample was memory CD4+ T cells sorted from blood. Regarding subset: CD45RA-negative fraction. The CDR3 region is CASSVWSDLEAFF. The CDR3 bases are TGTGCCAGCAGCGTTTGGAGCGACCTTGAAGCTTTCTTT.